Shown below are 14 T cell receptor beta chains from a single sample sequenced in a study of shared clonotypes between healthy human individuals. The assay was immunoSEQ multiplex PCR, and TCRdb's table has in-frame clones only and misses some. Here the sample spans about 2.4 million clones, approximately 92% being singletons. Material for sequencing was naive CD4+ T cells sorted from blood. Sample subset: CD45RA+ positively selected. The receptors were gathered from a man aged 18 to 29 in good health.

V is TRBV10-1 and J is TRBJ2-3, with 12 bases lining up with TRBD2. Germline V gives CDR1 WNHNN, CDR2 SYGVQD (reference sequence). V was pared by 3 bases and J by 3 bases, with 4 bases of the junction left unmatched. The CDR3 totals 16 residues. DNA for the CDR3: TGCGCCAGCAGTGATCGACTAGCGGGAGATACAGATACGCAGTATTTT. Amino acid sequence: CASSDRLAGDTDTQYF.

In regard to this clone: No DNA is shown, since the ends of the CDR3 on it are uncertain; the CDR3 is the one TCRdb lists. V and J are TRBV12-2 and TRBJ1-4; no check of the table's D call, TRBD1, against the DNA was made. TRBV12-2 is a listed pseudogene. The CDR3 spans 20 residues, counting both ends. CDR3 region: CASRLEWVGQGSLTNEKLFF.

The gene calls are TRBV18 and TRBJ1-6; 8 bases map to TRBD1. Germline loops: CDR1 KGHSH, CDR2 LQKENI. V trimming: 2 bases; J trimming: 7 bases; junction bases outside the gene matches: 7. The CDR3 is made up of 16 amino acids. The CDR3 loop reads CASSPFDRGVNSPLHF. Written as DNA, the CDR3 is TGTGCCAGCTCACCATTTGACAGGGGAGTAAATTCACCCCTCCACTTT. The variable domain in full, with the rest retrieved from reference TRBV18 and TRBJ1-6, is NAGVMQNPRHLVRRRGQEARLRCSPMKGHSHVYWYRQLPEEGLKFMVYLQKENIIDESGMPKERFSAEFPKEGPSILRIQQVVRGDSAAYFCASSPFDRGVNSPLHFGNGTRLTVT.

In the case of this clone: One end of the junction does not line up with germline, which may come from a read error. The genes are TRBV6-1 and TRBJ2-7; TRBD2 matches 13 bases. The CDR3 totals 15 residues. Germline V gene sequence: CDR1 MNHNS, CDR2 SASEGT. The CDR3: CASSDQGTSGDSLAF. The CDR3 nucleotides are TGTGCCAGCAGTGATCAGGGGACTAGCGGGGACTCACTCGCTTTC.

The chain is built from TRBV25-1 and TRBJ1-5; 7 bases agree with TRBD1. Germline V gives CDR1 MGHDK, CDR2 SYGVNS. V was clipped by 4 bases and J by 4 bases; unmatched bases: 4. The CDR3 contains 14 residues. CDR3: CASSGAGGNQPQHF. CDR3 DNA sequence: TGTGCCAGCAGTGGGGCAGGGGGTAATCAGCCCCAGCATTTT.

This clone was seen just once. V and J are TRBV5-1 and TRBJ2-7, with TRBD2 as a possible D gene (5 bases). V lost 4 bases to trimming and J lost 3 bases, with 17 bases between them. Germline loops: CDR1 SGHRS, CDR2 YFSETQ. The CDR3 length is 15 residues. The CDR3 DNA reads as TGCGCCAGCAGCGGGGTCAGAGGGCCCCTCTACGAGCAGTACTTC. Translated, it gives CASSGVRGPLYEQYF.

This clone was observed once. The chain has TRBV5-1 and TRBJ1-2; D is ambiguous. The CDR3 consists of 12 residues. Germline loops: CDR1 SGHRS, CDR2 YFSETQ. V lost 3 bases, J lost 4 bases, and 7 bases lay in between. The CDR3 DNA follows: TGCGCCAGCAGCTCCGACGGCTATGGCTACACCTTC. This sequence encodes CASSSDGYGYTF. Combining the CDR3 with reference TRBV5-1 and TRBJ1-2 gives the whole variable domain KAGVTQTPRYLIKTRGQQVTLSCSPISGHRSVSWYQQTPGQGLQFLFEYFSETQRNKGNFPGRFSGRQFSNSRSEMNVSTLELGDSALYLCASSSDGYGYTFGSGTRLTVV.

The chain couples TRBV11-2 to TRBJ2-1; D ambiguous. The CDR3 spans 13 residues. Germline values: CDR1 SGHAT, CDR2 FQNNGV. V lost 3 bases and J lost 5, with 8 bases in between. The CDR3 region is CASSFRWNNEQFF. DNA for the CDR3: TGTGCCAGCAGCTTCCGATGGAACAATGAGCAGTTCTTC.

Concerning this clone itself: Other DNA sequences from this sample encode an identical CDR3 as well. The V call is TRBV2, the J call TRBJ2-2, with D maybe TRBD1 (6 bases). The germline V gene encodes CDR1 SNHLY and CDR2 FYNNEI. Trimming took 0 bases from V and 1 from J, leaving 6 bases between them. The CDR3 has 15 residues. The CDR3 bases are TGTGCCAGCAGTGAAGCAGGGGGGAACACCGGGGAGCTGTTTTTT. Its protein product is CASSEAGGNTGELFF.

This clone showed up just once. The chain has TRBV18 and TRBJ2-5; no definite D call. CDR1 and CDR2 from the germline V gene are KGHSH and LQKENI. This CDR3 spans 14 amino acids. The V and J ends lost 0 bases and 1 base respectively, with 6 bases between them. The CDR3 reads CASSPPASQETQYF. The CDR3 coding sequence is TGTGCCAGCTCACCACCGGCTAGCCAAGAGACCCAGTACTTC.

Turning to this clone: This specimen includes other DNA sequences encoding the same CDR3. This chain joins TRBV10-3 and TRBJ2-7, with 11 nucleotides matching TRBD2. J gave up 2 bases and V 3 bases, and 0 bases lay outside the gene matches. This CDR3 has 14 residues. Germline V gene data show CDR1 as ENHRY and CDR2 as SYGVKD. CDR3 in amino acids: CAISELAGAYEQYF. CDR3 sequence (DNA): TGTGCCATCAGTGAACTAGCGGGGGCCTACGAGCAGTACTTC.

The chain links TRBV5-1 to TRBJ2-1, with TRBD2 identical over 11 bases. The CDR3 consists of 15 residues. Germline loops: CDR1 SGHRS, CDR2 YFSETQ. The V and J ends lost 7 bases and 1 base, in that order; junction bases with no gene match: 4. CDR3 sequence: CASCPSGGSYNEQFF. The CDR3 bases are TGCGCCAGCTGCCCTAGCGGGGGGTCCTACAATGAGCAGTTCTTC.

The rearrangement uses TRBV19 and TRBJ1-4; 8 nucleotides agree with TRBD1. Germline V gene lookup returns CDR1 LNHDA and CDR2 SQIVND (reference sequence). CDR3 length: 14 amino acids. The V segment lost 2 bases and the J segment 7 bases; nucleotides outside the gene matches: 3. The CDR3 coding sequence is TGTGCCAGTAGTATACAGGGGGCTGGTGAAAAACTGTTTTTT. Translation: CASSIQGAGEKLFF.

For this clone: The same CDR3 also results from other DNA sequences found in this sample. J is TRBJ2-7 and V is TRBV18; D gene ambiguous. Trimming cost V 0 bases and J 7 bases, with 7 bases left between them. Germline V gene sequence: CDR1 KGHSH, CDR2 LQKENI. CDR3 length equals 12 residues. The CDR3 bases are TGTGCCAGCTCACCACCTACCGGGGAGCAGTACTTC. Translating gives CASSPPTGEQYF.